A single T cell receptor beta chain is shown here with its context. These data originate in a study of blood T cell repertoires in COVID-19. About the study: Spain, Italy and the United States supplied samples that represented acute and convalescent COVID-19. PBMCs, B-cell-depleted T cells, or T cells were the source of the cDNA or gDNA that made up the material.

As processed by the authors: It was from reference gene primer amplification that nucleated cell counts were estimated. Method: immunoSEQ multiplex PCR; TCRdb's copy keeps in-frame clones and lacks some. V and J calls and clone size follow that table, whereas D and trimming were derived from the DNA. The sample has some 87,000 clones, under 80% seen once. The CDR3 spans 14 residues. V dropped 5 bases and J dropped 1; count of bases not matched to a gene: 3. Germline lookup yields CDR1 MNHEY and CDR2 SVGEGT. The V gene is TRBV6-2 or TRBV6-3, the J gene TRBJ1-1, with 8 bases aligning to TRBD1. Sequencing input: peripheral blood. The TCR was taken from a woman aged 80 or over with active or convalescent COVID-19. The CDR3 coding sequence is TGTGCCAGCAGTCACAGGGGGGAGAACACTGAAGCTTTCTTT. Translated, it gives CASSHRGENTEAFF.